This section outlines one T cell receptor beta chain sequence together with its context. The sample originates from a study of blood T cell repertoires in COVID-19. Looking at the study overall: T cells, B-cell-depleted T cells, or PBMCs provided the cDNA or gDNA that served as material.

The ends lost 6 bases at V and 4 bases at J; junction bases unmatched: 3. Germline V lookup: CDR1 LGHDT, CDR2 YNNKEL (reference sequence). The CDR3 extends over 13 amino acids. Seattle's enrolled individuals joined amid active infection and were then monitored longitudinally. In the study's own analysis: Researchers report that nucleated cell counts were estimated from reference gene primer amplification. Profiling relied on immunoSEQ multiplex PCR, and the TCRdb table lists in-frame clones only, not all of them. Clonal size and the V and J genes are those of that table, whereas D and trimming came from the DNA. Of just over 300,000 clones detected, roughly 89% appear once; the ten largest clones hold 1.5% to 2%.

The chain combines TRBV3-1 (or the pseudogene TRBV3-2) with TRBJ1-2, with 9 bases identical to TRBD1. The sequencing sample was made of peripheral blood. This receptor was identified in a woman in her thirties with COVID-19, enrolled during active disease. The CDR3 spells CASRPTGGYGYTF. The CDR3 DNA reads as TGTGCCAGCAGACCGACAGGGGGCTATGGCTACACCTTC.